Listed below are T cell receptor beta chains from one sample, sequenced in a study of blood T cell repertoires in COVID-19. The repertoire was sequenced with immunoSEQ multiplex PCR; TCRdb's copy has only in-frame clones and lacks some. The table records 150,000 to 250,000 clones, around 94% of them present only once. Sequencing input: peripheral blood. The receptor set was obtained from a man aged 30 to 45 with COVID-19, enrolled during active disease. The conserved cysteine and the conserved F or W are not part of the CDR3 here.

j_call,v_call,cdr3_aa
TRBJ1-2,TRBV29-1,SDKTAENYGYT
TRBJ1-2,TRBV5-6,ASSYWDRANYGYT
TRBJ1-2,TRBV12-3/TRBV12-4,ASESNYGYT
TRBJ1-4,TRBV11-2,ASSLGRDRVGEKLF
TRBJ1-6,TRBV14,ASSHPGTASYNSPLH
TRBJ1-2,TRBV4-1,ASSGETRGQYGYT
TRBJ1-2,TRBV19,ASSPKRGTSGYT
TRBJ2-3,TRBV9,ASSVDWLDTQY
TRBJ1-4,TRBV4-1,ASSFPYEKLF
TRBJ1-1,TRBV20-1,SARIAAEAF
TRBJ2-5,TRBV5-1,ASSHRGLGETQY
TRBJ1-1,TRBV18,ASSLSTGSNTEAF
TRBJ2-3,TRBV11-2,ASSLSGQGTDTQY
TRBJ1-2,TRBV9,ASSLGQNYGYT
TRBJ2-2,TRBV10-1,ASSDWVRGDTGELF
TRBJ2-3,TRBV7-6,ASSPIIAGGGTDTQY
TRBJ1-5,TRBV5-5,ASSLAPPGGNQPQH
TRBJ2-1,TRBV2,ASTRLAGENEQF
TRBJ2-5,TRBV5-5,ASSLPGGETQY
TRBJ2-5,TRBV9,ASSPHGNQKETQY
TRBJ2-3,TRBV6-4,ASSALPGPDTQY
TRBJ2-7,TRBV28,ASSRRVVTYEQY
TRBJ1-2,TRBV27,ASSRQGPANYGYT
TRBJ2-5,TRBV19,ASSPNPGLAGDLQETQY
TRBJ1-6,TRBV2,ASSNRVGGSPLH
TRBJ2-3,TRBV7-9,ASSLGHMGTDTQY
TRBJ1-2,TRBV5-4,ASSLNSVANYGYT
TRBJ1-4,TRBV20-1,SATDREGEKLF
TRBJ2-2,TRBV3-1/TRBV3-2,ASSQEGGTGELF
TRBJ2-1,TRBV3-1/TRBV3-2,ASSQVLELSRQNEQF
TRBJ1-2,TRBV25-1,ASRSSGEMGGYT
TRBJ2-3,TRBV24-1,ATSDKGGGTDTQY
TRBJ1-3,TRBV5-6,ASSLGPGEGNTIY
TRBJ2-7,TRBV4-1,ASSQDSARNYEQY
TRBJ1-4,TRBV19,ASSIGQWPTKLF
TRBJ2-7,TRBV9,ASSVDGSSYEQY
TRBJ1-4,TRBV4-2,ASSQQGQGGEKLF
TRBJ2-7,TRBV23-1,ASTLALPGGEQY
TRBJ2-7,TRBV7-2,ASSLSHPYEQY
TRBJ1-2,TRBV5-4,ASSGPGTGLDYGYT
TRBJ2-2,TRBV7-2,ASSLLAGGNTGELF
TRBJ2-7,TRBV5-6,ASSFGRRTSGSYEQY
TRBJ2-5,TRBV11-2,ASSLVGSGGTQETQY
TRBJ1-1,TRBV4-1,ASSQDTPSLATEAF
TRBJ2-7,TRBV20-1,SASSRQALSYEQY
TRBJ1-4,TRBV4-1,ASSQPYEKLF
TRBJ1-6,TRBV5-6,ASSFWDREARTLH
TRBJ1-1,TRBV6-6,ASSPLADSNTEAF
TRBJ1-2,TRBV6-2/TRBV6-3,ASSYSPQGVIGYGYT
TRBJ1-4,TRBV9,ASSPQTGPNEKLF
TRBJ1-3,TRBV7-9,ASSLGASGHSGNTIY
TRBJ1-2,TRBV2,ASGRTVLNYGYT
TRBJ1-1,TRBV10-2,ASSGGRVTEAF
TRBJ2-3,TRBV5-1,ASSLAAGVTTDTQY